These T cell receptor beta chains were read from a single sample in a study of blood T cell repertoires in COVID-19. Clones were read by immunoSEQ multiplex PCR, and TCRdb kept only the in-frame ones, dropping some. The sample carries hundreds of thousands of clones, about 85% recorded once. The sample taken for sequencing was PBMCs or T cells enriched from blood (not recorded which). These receptors all come from a woman between 45 and 65 years old who had recovered from COVID-19. Each CDR3 is given with its conserved first and last residue. Fields, in order: D gene, J gene, clone size, V gene, CDR3 protein, CDR3 DNA. A D gene is named only where the DNA matches it firmly. Size values are once, few and many counts, or a class for expanded clones, and some rows have none.

d_call: TRBD2; j_call: TRBJ2-1; clone_size: NA; v_call: TRBV7-2; cdr3_aa: CASSLSLAAEKKFF; cdr3_nt: TGTGCCAGCAGCTTAAGTCTAGCGGCAGAGAAGAAGTTCTTC
d_call: TRBD2; j_call: TRBJ2-2; clone_size: NA; v_call: TRBV7-3; cdr3_aa: CASSLRGGLRAGELFF; cdr3_nt: TGTGCCAGCAGCTTAAGGGGAGGGTTAAGGGCCGGGGAGCTGTTTTTT
d_call: TRBD2; j_call: TRBJ2-1; clone_size: NA; v_call: TRBV2; cdr3_aa: CASSVGLAGWGYNEQFF; cdr3_nt: TGTGCCAGCAGTGTGGGACTAGCGGGTTGGGGTTACAATGAGCAGTTCTTC
d_call: TRBD1; j_call: TRBJ2-1; clone_size: NA; v_call: TRBV7-8; cdr3_aa: CASSPRFLAGGNDEQFF; cdr3_nt: TGTGCCAGCAGTCCTCGATTCCTCGCAGGGGGCAACGATGAGCAGTTCTTC
d_call: NA; j_call: TRBJ1-5; clone_size: NA; v_call: TRBV30; cdr3_aa: CAWRGGVNQPQHF; cdr3_nt: TGTGCCTGGAGGGGAGGAGTGAATCAGCCCCAGCATTTT
d_call: NA; j_call: TRBJ1-4; clone_size: once; v_call: TRBV5-5; cdr3_aa: CASSLEGLWDTF; cdr3_nt: TGTGCCAGCAGCTTGGAGGGGCTCTGGGACACGTTT
d_call: TRBD1; j_call: TRBJ1-2; clone_size: few; v_call: TRBV19; cdr3_aa: CASTPGQMRRGYTF; cdr3_nt: TGTGCCAGTACCCCGGGACAGATGAGGCGTGGCTACACCTTC
d_call: TRBD2; j_call: TRBJ2-5; clone_size: NA; v_call: TRBV18; cdr3_aa: CASSRTSGFETQYF; cdr3_nt: TGTGCCAGCTCACGGACTAGCGGATTTGAGACCCAGTACTTC
d_call: NA; j_call: TRBJ2-7; clone_size: NA; v_call: TRBV7-2; cdr3_aa: CASSLRGDYAYEQYF; cdr3_nt: TGTGCCAGCAGCTTACGCGGCGACTACGCCTACGAGCAGTACTTC
d_call: NA; j_call: TRBJ2-7; clone_size: NA; v_call: TRBV3-1/TRBV3-2; cdr3_aa: CASSQGVGGFDEQYF; cdr3_nt: TGTGCCAGCAGCCAAGGGGTCGGGGGTTTCGACGAGCAGTACTTC
d_call: TRBD1; j_call: TRBJ2-7; clone_size: NA; v_call: TRBV18; cdr3_aa: CASSPGTAEQYF; cdr3_nt: TGTGCCAGCTCACCCGGGACAGCTGAGCAGTACTTC
d_call: TRBD1; j_call: TRBJ1-5; clone_size: NA; v_call: TRBV19; cdr3_aa: CASSMGQYQPQHF; cdr3_nt: TGTGCCAGTAGTATGGGACAGTATCAGCCCCAGCATTTT
d_call: NA; j_call: TRBJ1-1; clone_size: NA; v_call: TRBV2; cdr3_aa: CASSLRAEAFF; cdr3_nt: TGTGCCAGCAGCCTACGAGCTGAAGCTTTCTTT
d_call: TRBD1; j_call: TRBJ1-6; clone_size: NA; v_call: TRBV3-1/TRBV3-2; cdr3_aa: CASSFRDRENSPLHF; cdr3_nt: TGTGCCAGCAGTTTCCGGGACAGGGAGAATTCACCCCTCCACTTT
d_call: TRBD2; j_call: TRBJ2-1; clone_size: NA; v_call: TRBV7-2; cdr3_aa: CASSLTSGDHNEQFF; cdr3_nt: TGTGCCAGCAGCTTAACTAGCGGGGATCACAATGAGCAGTTCTTC
d_call: NA; j_call: TRBJ1-6; clone_size: NA; v_call: TRBV6-5; cdr3_aa: CASSYSNRDNSPLHF; cdr3_nt: TGTGCCAGCAGTTACTCGAACAGGGATAATTCACCCCTCCACTTT
d_call: TRBD1; j_call: TRBJ1-1; clone_size: NA; v_call: TRBV29-1; cdr3_aa: CSVIGDRANTEAFF; cdr3_nt: TGCAGCGTCATAGGGGACAGGGCGAACACTGAAGCTTTCTTT
d_call: TRBD1; j_call: TRBJ2-1; clone_size: NA; v_call: TRBV5-1; cdr3_aa: CASNRDSGRDEQFF; cdr3_nt: TGCGCCAGTAACCGGGACAGCGGTCGGGATGAGCAGTTCTTC
d_call: NA; j_call: TRBJ2-7; clone_size: NA; v_call: TRBV2; cdr3_aa: CASSDSFLYEQYF; cdr3_nt: TGTGCCAGCAGTGACAGTTTTCTCTACGAGCAGTACTTC
d_call: TRBD2; j_call: TRBJ2-7; clone_size: NA; v_call: TRBV12-5; cdr3_aa: CASGSTGTSSYEQYF; cdr3_nt: TGTGCTAGTGGTTCAACCGGGACTAGCTCCTACGAGCAGTACTTC
d_call: TRBD2; j_call: TRBJ2-1; clone_size: NA; v_call: TRBV19; cdr3_aa: CASSISSSGGSYNEQFF; cdr3_nt: TGTGCCAGTAGTATAAGCTCCAGCGGGGGCTCCTACAATGAGCAGTTCTTC
d_call: NA; j_call: TRBJ2-2; clone_size: NA; v_call: TRBV6-4; cdr3_aa: CASSDSGGELFF; cdr3_nt: TGTGCCAGCAGTGACTCCGGCGGGGAGCTGTTTTTT
d_call: TRBD2; j_call: TRBJ2-3; clone_size: NA; v_call: TRBV29-1; cdr3_aa: CSVVVLAGVADTQYF; cdr3_nt: TGCAGCGTTGTAGTCCTAGCGGGGGTGGCAGATACGCAGTATTTT
d_call: TRBD1; j_call: TRBJ2-7; clone_size: once; v_call: TRBV7-9; cdr3_aa: CASSSQQGVSYEQYF; cdr3_nt: TGTGCCAGCAGCTCCCAACAGGGGGTCTCCTACGAGCAGTACTTC
d_call: NA; j_call: TRBJ2-2; clone_size: NA; v_call: TRBV5-1; cdr3_aa: CASTRETGELFF; cdr3_nt: TGCGCCAGCACTAGAGAGACCGGGGAGCTGTTTTTT
d_call: NA; j_call: TRBJ1-2; clone_size: NA; v_call: TRBV30; cdr3_aa: CAWSGARPGNYGYTF; cdr3_nt: TGTGCCTGGAGTGGGGCCCGGCCAGGCAACTATGGCTACACCTTC
d_call: TRBD2; j_call: TRBJ2-3; clone_size: NA; v_call: TRBV7-3; cdr3_aa: CASSLQPTSGGRDTQYF; cdr3_nt: TGTGCCAGCAGCTTACAACCCACTAGCGGGGGAAGAGATACGCAGTATTTT